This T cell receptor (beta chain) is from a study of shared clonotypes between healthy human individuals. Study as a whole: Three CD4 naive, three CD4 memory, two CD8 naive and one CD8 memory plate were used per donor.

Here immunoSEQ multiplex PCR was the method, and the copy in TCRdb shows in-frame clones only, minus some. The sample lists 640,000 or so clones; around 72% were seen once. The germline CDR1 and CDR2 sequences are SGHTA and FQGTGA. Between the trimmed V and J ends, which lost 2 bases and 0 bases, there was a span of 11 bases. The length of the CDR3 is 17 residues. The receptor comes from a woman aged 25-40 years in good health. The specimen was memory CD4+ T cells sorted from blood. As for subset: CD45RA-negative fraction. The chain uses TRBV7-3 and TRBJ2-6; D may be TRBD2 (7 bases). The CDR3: CASSLQGTNSGANVLTF. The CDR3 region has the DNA TGTGCCAGCAGCTTACAGGGGACTAACTCTGGGGCCAACGTCCTGACTTTC.